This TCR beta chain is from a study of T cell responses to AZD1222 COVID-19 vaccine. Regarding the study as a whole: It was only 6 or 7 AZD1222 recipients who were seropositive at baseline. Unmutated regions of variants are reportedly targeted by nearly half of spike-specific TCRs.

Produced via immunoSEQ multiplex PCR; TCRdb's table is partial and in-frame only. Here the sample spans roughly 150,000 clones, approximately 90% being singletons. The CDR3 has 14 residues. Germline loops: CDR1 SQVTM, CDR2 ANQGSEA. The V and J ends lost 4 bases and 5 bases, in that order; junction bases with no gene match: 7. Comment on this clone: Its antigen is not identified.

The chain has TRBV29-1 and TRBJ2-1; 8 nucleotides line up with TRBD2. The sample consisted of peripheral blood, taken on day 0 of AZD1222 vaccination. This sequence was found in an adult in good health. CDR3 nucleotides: TGCAGCGTTGGGCAAGCGGGAGTCGACAATGAGCAGTTCTTC. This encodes CSVGQAGVDNEQFF.